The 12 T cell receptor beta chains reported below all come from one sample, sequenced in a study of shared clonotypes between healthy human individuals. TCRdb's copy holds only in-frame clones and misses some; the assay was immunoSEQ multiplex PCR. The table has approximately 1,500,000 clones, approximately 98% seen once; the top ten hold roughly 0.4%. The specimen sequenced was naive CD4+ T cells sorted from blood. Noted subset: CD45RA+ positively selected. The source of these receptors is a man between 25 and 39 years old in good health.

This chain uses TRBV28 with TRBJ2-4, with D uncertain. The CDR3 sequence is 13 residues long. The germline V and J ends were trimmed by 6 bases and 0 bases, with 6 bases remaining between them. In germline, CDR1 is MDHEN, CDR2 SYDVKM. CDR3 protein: CASSDLAKNIQYF. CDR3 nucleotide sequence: TGTGCCAGCAGCGACCTAGCCAAAAACATTCAGTACTTC.

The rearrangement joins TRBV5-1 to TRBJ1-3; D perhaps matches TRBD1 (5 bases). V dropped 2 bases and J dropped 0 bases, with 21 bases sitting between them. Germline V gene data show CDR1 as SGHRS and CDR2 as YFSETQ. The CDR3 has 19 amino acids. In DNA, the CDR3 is TGCGCCAGCAGCTTTGATTCCCGGGTCACAGGCACCTCTGGAAACACCATATATTTT. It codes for CASSFDSRVTGTSGNTIYF.

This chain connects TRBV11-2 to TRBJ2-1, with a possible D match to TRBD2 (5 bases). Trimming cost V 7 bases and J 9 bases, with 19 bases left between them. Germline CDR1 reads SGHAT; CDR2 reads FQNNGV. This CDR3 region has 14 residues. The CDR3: CASTLGLLEGEQFF. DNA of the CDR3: TGTGCCAGCACCCTTGGGCTATTAGAGGGTGAGCAGTTCTTC.

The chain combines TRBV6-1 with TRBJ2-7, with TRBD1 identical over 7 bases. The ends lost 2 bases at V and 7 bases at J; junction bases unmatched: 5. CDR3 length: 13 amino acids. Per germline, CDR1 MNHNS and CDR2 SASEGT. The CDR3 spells CASSELGGEEQYF. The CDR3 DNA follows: TGTGCCAGCAGTGAATTAGGGGGCGAAGAGCAGTACTTC.

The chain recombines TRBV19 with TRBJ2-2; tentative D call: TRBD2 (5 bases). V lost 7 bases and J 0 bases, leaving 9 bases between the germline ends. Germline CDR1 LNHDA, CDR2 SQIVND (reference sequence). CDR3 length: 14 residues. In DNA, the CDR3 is TGTGCCAGTAATCGGGGAACGAACACCGGGGAGCTGTTTTTT. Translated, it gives CASNRGTNTGELFF.

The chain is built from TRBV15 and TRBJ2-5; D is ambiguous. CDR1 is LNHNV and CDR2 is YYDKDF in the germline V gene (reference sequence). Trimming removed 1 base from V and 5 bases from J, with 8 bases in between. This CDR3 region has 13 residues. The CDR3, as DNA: TGTGCCACCAGCAGAGCTACTATGGAGACCCAGTACTTC. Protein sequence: CATSRATMETQYF.

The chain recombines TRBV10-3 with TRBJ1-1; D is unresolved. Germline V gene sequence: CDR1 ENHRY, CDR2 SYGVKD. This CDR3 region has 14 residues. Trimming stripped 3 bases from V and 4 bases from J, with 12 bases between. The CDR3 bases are TGTGCCATCAGTGAACCCGGGGATGGCACTGAAGCTTTCTTT. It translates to CAISEPGDGTEAFF.

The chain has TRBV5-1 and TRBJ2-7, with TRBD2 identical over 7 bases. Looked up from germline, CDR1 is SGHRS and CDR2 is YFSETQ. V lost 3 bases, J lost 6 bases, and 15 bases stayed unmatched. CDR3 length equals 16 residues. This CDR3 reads CASSSGGPPLGAEQYF. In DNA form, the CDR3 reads TGCGCCAGCAGCTCGGGGGGTCCCCCCCTTGGAGCCGAGCAGTACTTC.

The CDR3 spells CAIRGAGVSGANVLTF. DNA for the CDR3: TGTGCCATCAGAGGGGCCGGGGTTTCTGGGGCCAACGTCCTGACTTTC. This rearrangement joins TRBV19 to TRBJ2-6, with D perhaps assigned TRBD1 or TRBD2 (5 bases each). The CDR3 loop spans 16 amino acids. The V end was cut by 10 bases, the J end by 1 base, with 17 bases between. CDR1 and CDR2 (germline): LNHDA, SQIVND (reference sequence).

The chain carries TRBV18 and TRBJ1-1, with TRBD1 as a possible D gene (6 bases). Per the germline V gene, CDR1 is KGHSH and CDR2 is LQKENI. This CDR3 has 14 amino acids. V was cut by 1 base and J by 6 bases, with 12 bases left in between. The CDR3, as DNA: TGTGCCAGCTCACCACTTTCAGGGGAGGCTGAAGCTTTCTTT. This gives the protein CASSPLSGEAEAFF.

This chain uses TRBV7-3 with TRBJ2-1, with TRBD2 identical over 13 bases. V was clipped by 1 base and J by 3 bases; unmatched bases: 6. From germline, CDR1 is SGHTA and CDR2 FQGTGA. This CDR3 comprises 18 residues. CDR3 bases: TGTGCCAGCAGCTTAAAAGTCGGGACTAGCGGGGACTACAATGAGCAGTTCTTC. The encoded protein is CASSLKVGTSGDYNEQFF.

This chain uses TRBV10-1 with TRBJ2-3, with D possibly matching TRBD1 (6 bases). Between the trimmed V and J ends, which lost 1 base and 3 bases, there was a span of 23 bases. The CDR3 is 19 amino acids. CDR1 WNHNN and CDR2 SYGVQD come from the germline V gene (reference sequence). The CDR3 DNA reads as TGCGCCAGCAGTGAGTATGGGGGCCGCCAATTCGCTCAGACAGATACGCAGTATTTT. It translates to CASSEYGGRQFAQTDTQYF.